The text below deals with one TCR beta chain. The germline gives CDR1 LNHDA, CDR2 SQIVND (reference sequence). This CDR3 contains 16 residues. Losses at the gene ends were 7 bases for V and 4 bases for J; bases not matched to a gene: 14. These data come from a study of cytomegalovirus exposure and HLA in healthy donors. The PCR made use of 60 Vbeta and 13 Jbeta primers. This table comes from immunoSEQ multiplex PCR, and its TCRdb copy is limited to in-frame clones, with some not included. The sample has roughly 170,000 clones, under 90% seen once. The sequenced material came from PBMCs. The V call is TRBV19, the J call TRBJ1-2, with 8 bases lining up with TRBD1. This sequence originates from a young man in good health and CMV-seronegative. The CDR3 nucleotides read TGTGCCAGTACCCCCGGGGGACAGGATGCTTTCTATGGCTACACCTTC. Translated, it gives CASTPGGQDAFYGYTF.